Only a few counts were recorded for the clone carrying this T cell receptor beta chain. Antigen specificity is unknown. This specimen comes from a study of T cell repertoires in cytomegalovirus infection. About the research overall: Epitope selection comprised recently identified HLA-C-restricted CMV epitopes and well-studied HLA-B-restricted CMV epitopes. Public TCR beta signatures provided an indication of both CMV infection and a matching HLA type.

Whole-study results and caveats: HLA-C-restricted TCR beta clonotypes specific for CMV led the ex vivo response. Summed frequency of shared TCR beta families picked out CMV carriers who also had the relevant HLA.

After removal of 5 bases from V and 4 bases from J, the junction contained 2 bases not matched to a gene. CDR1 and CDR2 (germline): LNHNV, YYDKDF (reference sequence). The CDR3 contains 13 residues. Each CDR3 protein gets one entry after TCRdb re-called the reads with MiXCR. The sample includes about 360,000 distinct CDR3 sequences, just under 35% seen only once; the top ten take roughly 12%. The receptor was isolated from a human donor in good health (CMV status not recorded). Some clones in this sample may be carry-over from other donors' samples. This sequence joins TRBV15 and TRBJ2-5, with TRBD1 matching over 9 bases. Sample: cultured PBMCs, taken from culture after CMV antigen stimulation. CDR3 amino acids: CATSQTGGETQYF. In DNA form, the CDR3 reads TGTGCCACCAGCCAGACAGGGGGAGAGACCCAGTACTTC.